The 22 T cell receptor beta chains below all came from one sample that was sequenced in a study of glioma-infiltrating T cells. Amplification of TCR alpha and beta CDR3 regions from RNA used iRepertoire nested multiplex PCR. TCRdb re-called the multiplex PCR reads with MiXCR, one entry per CDR3 protein. The sample contains about 200,000 distinct CDR3 sequences, approximately 30% of which appear only once. Sequencing used glioma tissue, nonneoplastic brain tissue, or PBMCs (not recorded which). These receptor sequences come from a human donor with low-grade glioma or glioblastoma, undergoing nonglioma brain surgery, or in good health (not recorded which).

The chain is built from TRBV4-1 and TRBJ2-3; the match to TRBD1 covers 7 bases. Trimming took 0 bases from V and 1 from J; bases not matched to a gene: 4. The germline V gene has CDR1 MGHRA and CDR2 YSYEKL. This CDR3 is 16 amino acids long. CDR3 protein: CASSQDIGQGTDTQYF. In DNA, the CDR3 is TGCGCCAGCAGCCAAGACATTGGACAGGGCACAGATACGCAGTATTTT.

In its sample, this clonotype was seen many times. The chain combines TRBV7-2 with TRBJ2-5; 11 positions match TRBD2. The J segment lost 2 bases and the V segment lost 5 bases, leaving 7 bases of the junction unmatched. In germline, CDR1 is SGHTA, CDR2 FQGNSA. This CDR3 region has 16 residues. This CDR3 reads CASSAGTSGPQETQYF. The CDR3, as DNA: TGTGCCAGCAGCGCCGGGACTAGCGGACCTCAAGAGACCCAGTACTTC.

The chain couples TRBV6-5 to TRBJ2-7; D is ambiguous. The length of the CDR3 is 15 residues. The ends were cut back, 2 bases at V and 1 base at J, with 12 bases in the middle. Per germline, CDR1 MNHEY and CDR2 SVGAGI. This CDR3 is CASSYHPPASYEQYF. CDR3 bases: TGTGCCAGCAGTTACCATCCCCCAGCTTCCTACGAGCAGTACTTC.

Note on this clonotype: The junction does not match germline at one end; this may be a read error. The rearrangement uses TRBV6-5 and TRBJ2-7; tentatively, D is TRBD1 or TRBD2 (5 bases each). CDR3 length: 13 amino acids. CDR1 and CDR2 from the germline V gene are MNHEY and SVGAGI. CDR3 DNA sequence: TGTGCCAGCAGTTCCCGGGACGGAGACGAGAAGTGCTTC. It specifies CASSSRDGDEKCF.

This clonotype was seen at least ten times. The chain couples TRBV7-2 to TRBJ2-5; 9 bases line up with TRBD2. Germline V gives CDR1 SGHTA, CDR2 FQGNSA. The V segment lost 5 bases and the J segment 5 bases; nucleotides outside the gene matches: 12. There are 16 residues in the CDR3. The CDR3 loop reads CASSRQGLATGETQYF. CDR3 bases: TGTGCCAGCAGCCGACAGGGACTAGCTACCGGGGAGACCCAGTACTTC.

This clonotype came up many times. The rearrangement links TRBV20-1 to TRBJ2-1, with 8 bases identical to TRBD2. The CDR3 runs to 15 residues. CDR1 DFQATT and CDR2 SNEGSKA come from the germline V gene (reference sequence). V lost 4 bases, J lost 2 bases, and 7 bases stayed unmatched. DNA of the CDR3: TGCAGTGCTAAACCGGGGACTAGGACCTACAATGAGCAGTTCTTC. Encoded protein: CSAKPGTRTYNEQFF.

This clonotype was seen ten or more times. The genes are TRBV27 and TRBJ2-7; TRBD2 might be the D (6 bases). This CDR3 is 13 amino acids long. CDR1 and CDR2 from the germline V gene are MNHEY and SMNVEV (reference sequence). Trimming pared 4 bases from V and 4 bases from J, leaving 11 bases between. The CDR3 region has the DNA TGTGCCAGCAGTTATGCGGCGGGGTACGAGCAGTACTTC. Translating it yields CASSYAAGYEQYF.

Regarding this clonotype: A read error may explain this, as a much larger clone is one base away. V and J are TRBV7-9 and TRBJ1-2, with D possibly matching TRBD1 (5 bases). The CDR3 is made up of 14 amino acids. The germline CDR1 and CDR2 sequences are SEHNR and FQNEAQ (reference sequence). Trimming removed 4 bases at V and 6 bases at J, with 15 bases between. In DNA, the CDR3 is TGTGCCAGCAGCTCGGGTGAAGGGGTCCATGGCTACACCTTC. It encodes CASSSGEGVHGYTF.

Regarding this clonotype: An end of the junction does not agree with germline; a read error may underlie this. The chain links TRBV10-3 to TRBJ2-3, with D tentatively TRBD2 (6 bases). The CDR3 is 15 amino acids. Germline V gene sequence: CDR1 ENHRY, CDR2 SYGVKD. The CDR3 bases are TGTGACATCAGTGGAGGGACGGCCAGCACAGATACGCAGTATTTT. Its translation is CDISGGTASTDTQYF.

The rearrangement uses TRBV9 and TRBJ2-1, with D possibly TRBD2 on 6 matching bases. V was pared by 2 bases and J by 4 bases, with 10 bases between. CDR3 length: 14 amino acids. Germline V gene lookup returns CDR1 SGDLS and CDR2 YYNGEE. The CDR3 DNA is TGTGCCAGCAGCGTTAGCGGAGGATACAATGAGCAGTTCTTC. As protein: CASSVSGGYNEQFF. Filled out from reference TRBV9 and TRBJ2-1, the complete variable domain reads DSGVTQTPKHLITATGQRVTLRCSPRSGDLSVYWYQQSLDQGLQFLIQYYNGEERAKGNILERFSAQQFPDLHSELNLSSLELGDSALYFCASSVSGGYNEQFFGPGTRLTVL.

This clonotype was seen at least ten times. This chain uses TRBV29-1 with TRBJ1-2, with 7 bases matching TRBD1. The CDR3 totals 14 residues. With V trimmed by 8 bases and J by 7 bases, 16 bases remained unmatched. From germline, CDR1 is SQVTM and CDR2 ANQGSEA. The DNA of the CDR3 is TGCAGCCCCGTTCCCGCCGACAGGGTCGGTGGCTACACCTTC. Its protein product is CSPVPADRVGGYTF.

V usage is TRBV5-1 and J usage is TRBJ2-3, with 10 bases matching TRBD2. Per germline, CDR1 SGHRS and CDR2 YFSETQ. The CDR3 contains 16 residues. J lost 4 bases, V lost 1 base, and 6 bases had no gene match. Here the CDR3 reads CASSLQAGGPADTQYF. CDR3 DNA sequence: TGCGCCAGCAGCTTGCAAGCGGGAGGGCCCGCAGATACGCAGTATTTT.

On this clonotype itself: This may be a read error: a much more frequent sequence differs by one nucleotide. This chain links TRBV12-3 or TRBV12-4 with TRBJ1-5; D is undetermined. This CDR3 is 14 amino acids long. The germline V and J ends were trimmed by 0 bases and 7 bases, with 10 bases remaining between them. The CDR3 region is CASSLALAGQPQHF. The CDR3 nucleotides are TGTGCCAGCAGTTTAGCGCTGGCAGGCCAGCCCCAGCATTTT.

This rearrangement joins TRBV20-1 to TRBJ2-6; D is possibly TRBD1 or TRBD2 (6 bases each). The germline CDR1 and CDR2 sequences are DFQATT and SNEGSKA (reference sequence). V was shortened by 3 bases and J by 5 bases, with 26 bases between the two germline ends. CDR3 length: 19 amino acids. CDR3 amino acids: CSARINTGSEGGRANVLTF. In DNA form, the CDR3 reads TGCAGTGCTAGGATCAATACAGGGTCGGAGGGTGGTAGGGCCAACGTCCTGACTTTC.

This clonotype was found a few times. CDR3 in DNA: TGTGCCAGCAGCTTGACAGGGGGCTCGGGCAATGAGCAGTTCTTC. It codes for CASSLTGGSGNEQFF. This chain connects TRBV7-3 to TRBJ2-1, with 10 bases that match TRBD1. CDR1 SGHTA and CDR2 FQGTGA come from the germline V gene. V shed 3 bases, J shed 6 bases, and the junction held 5 bases outside the gene matches. The CDR3 has 15 amino acids.

In this sample, this clonotype turned up many times. The V gene is TRBV27, the J gene TRBJ2-7, with 8 bases matching TRBD2. V lost 4 bases to trimming and J lost 4 bases; unmatched junction nucleotides: 9. The V gene's germline CDR1 is MNHEY and CDR2 SMNVEV (reference sequence). The CDR3 contains 15 residues. CDR3 amino acids: CASSSLIAGPYEQYF. Written as DNA, the CDR3 is TGTGCCAGCAGTTCCCTCATAGCGGGACCGTACGAGCAGTACTTC.

This clonotype was recorded at least ten times. The rearrangement joins TRBV4-2 to TRBJ2-1; D unclear. This CDR3 has 14 residues. V was trimmed by 5 bases and J by 8 bases, leaving 16 bases between them. Per germline, CDR1 LGHNA and CDR2 YNFKEQ. In nucleotides, the CDR3 is TGTGCCAGCAGCTGGCGAGAGCCCCGGGATGAGCAGTTCTTC. Protein: CASSWREPRDEQFF.

Ten or more counts support this clonotype. The chain recombines TRBV7-9 with TRBJ2-2, with D unclear. CDR1 and CDR2 (germline): SEHNR, FQNEAQ (reference sequence). The CDR3 runs to 15 residues. V was clipped by 3 bases and J by 0 bases, with 8 bases between them. The CDR3 reads CASSLFTTNTGELFF. The CDR3 DNA reads as TGTGCCAGCAGCTTGTTTACTACGAACACCGGGGAGCTGTTTTTT.

The sample holds many counts of this clonotype. The chain has TRBV6-2 or TRBV6-3 and TRBJ1-1; D not certain. Germline loops: CDR1 MNHEY, CDR2 SVGEGT. This CDR3 comprises 13 residues. V was shortened by 8 bases and J by 0 bases, with 10 bases between the two germline ends. CDR3 DNA: TGTGCCAGCCTTAACAGCATGAACACTGAAGCTTTCTTT. It specifies CASLNSMNTEAFF.

The gene calls are TRBV6-2 or TRBV6-3 and TRBJ1-1; D unclear. The V end was cut by 5 bases, the J end by 6 bases, with 19 bases between. From germline, CDR1 is MNHEY and CDR2 SVGEGT. The CDR3 totals 15 residues. In nucleotides, the CDR3 is TGTGCCAGCAGTCATGGGGTCGGCGCCGGGCCTGAAGCTTTCTTT. It codes for CASSHGVGAGPEAFF.

The CDR3 sequence: CASSPRQGVIEQYF. As DNA, the CDR3 is TGTGCCAGCAGCCCTAGACAGGGTGTGATCGAGCAGTACTTC. The chain employs TRBV7-9 and TRBJ2-7, with 7 nucleotides matching TRBD1. The CDR3 has 14 residues. CDR1 and CDR2 (germline): SEHNR, FQNEAQ (reference sequence). V dropped 5 bases and J dropped 6; count of bases not matched to a gene: 10.

The table lists this clonotype with many counts. For the CDR3, the DNA is TGCAGTGCTAGAGACAGGCATCAGCCCCAGCATTTT. Encoded protein: CSARDRHQPQHF. The J gene is TRBJ1-5, the V gene TRBV20-1; D is unclear. There are 12 residues in the CDR3. Per germline, CDR1 DFQATT and CDR2 SNEGSKA (reference sequence). Trimming removed 0 bases at V and 5 bases at J, with 5 bases between.